Listed here are 22 T cell receptor beta chains from one sample, sequenced in a study of CD8 T cells in Susac syndrome. Random-hexamer reverse transcription was applied to about 0.5 to 1 ug RNA. TCRdb fed the immunoSEQ multiplex PCR reads into MiXCR, producing one record per CDR3 protein. The sample lists roughly 110,000 distinct CDR3 sequences; around 93% were seen once. The sample taken for sequencing was CD8+ T cells from PBMCs. These receptors all come from a human donor in good health.

The rearrangement joins TRBV6-2 or TRBV6-3 to TRBJ2-1; no clear D. Trimming took off 10 bases at V and 3 bases at J, with 7 bases between the two ends. This CDR3 contains 11 residues. Germline CDR1 reads MNHEY; CDR2 reads SVGEGT. DNA of the CDR3: TGTGCCATCGCCAACTACAATGAGCAGTTCTTC. This codes for CAIANYNEQFF.

V gene TRBV20-1 combines with J gene TRBJ2-7; D is possibly TRBD1 (6 bases). This CDR3 comprises 15 residues. Trimming pared 6 bases from V and 1 base from J, leaving 19 bases between. Germline V gene sequence: CDR1 DFQATT, CDR2 SNEGSKA (reference sequence). CDR3 region: CSAGLGGTRSYEQYF. Written as DNA, the CDR3 is TGCAGTGCCGGTTTAGGTGGGACAAGGTCCTACGAGCAGTACTTC.

The rearrangement links TRBV10-3 to TRBJ2-5, with no clear D. The CDR3 sequence is 12 residues long. Germline loops: CDR1 ENHRY, CDR2 SYGVKD. Trimming took off 5 bases at V and 0 bases at J, with 4 bases between the two ends. The CDR3 DNA reads as TGTGCCATCAGTACAGACCAAGAGACCCAGTACTTC. Amino acids: CAISTDQETQYF.

The chain links TRBV12-5 to TRBJ2-5, with 8 bases lining up with TRBD1. The CDR3 covers 17 residues. CDR1 is LGHNT and CDR2 is FRNRAP in the germline V gene. V lost 0 bases to trimming and J lost 1 base; unmatched junction nucleotides: 7. The CDR3 loop reads CASGLVLGTGSQETQYF. The CDR3 coding sequence is TGTGCTAGTGGTTTGGTACTGGGGACAGGATCCCAAGAGACCCAGTACTTC.

V gene TRBV27 combines with J gene TRBJ2-7; 7 nucleotides match TRBD2. Germline V CDR1 and CDR2: MNHEY, SMNVEV (reference sequence). J was trimmed by 3 bases and V by 3 bases; bases with no gene match: 11. This CDR3 spans 16 amino acids. This CDR3 reads CASSLFLAGSNYEQYF. The CDR3 DNA sequence: TGTGCCAGCAGTTTGTTCTTAGCGGGCTCAAACTACGAGCAGTACTTC.

This rearrangement joins TRBV2 to TRBJ2-3, with D perhaps matching TRBD2 (5 bases). The ends were cut back, 5 bases at V and 2 bases at J, with 11 bases in the middle. There are 14 residues in the CDR3. In germline, CDR1 is SNHLY, CDR2 FYNNEI. The CDR3 DNA reads as TGTGCCAGCAGTTTAGCGCGAGACACAGATACGCAGTATTTT. Residues: CASSLARDTDTQYF. Full variable domain (missing parts from reference TRBV2 and TRBJ2-3): EPEVTQTPSHQVTQMGQEVILRCVPISNHLYFYWYRQILGQKVEFLVSFYNNEISEKSEIFDDQFSVERPDGSNFTLKIRSTKLEDSAMYFCASSLARDTDTQYFGPGTRLTVL.

The chain recombines TRBV12-3 or TRBV12-4 with TRBJ1-1; 7 nucleotides match TRBD1. With V trimmed by 5 bases and J by 3 bases, 6 bases remained unmatched. The CDR3 is 14 residues long. CDR3 region: CASSPLTGDTEAFF. The CDR3 nucleotides read TGTGCCAGCAGTCCACTTACAGGGGACACTGAAGCTTTCTTT.

The table lists this clonotype with a count of one. This chain joins TRBV20-1 and TRBJ2-7; a possible D gene is TRBD1 (6 bases). The germline V and J ends were trimmed by 6 bases and 3 bases, with 18 bases remaining between them. The CDR3 contains 14 residues. The germline CDR1 and CDR2 sequences are DFQATT and SNEGSKA (reference sequence). The chain's CDR3 is CSAPITGIRYEQYF. The DNA for the CDR3 is TGCAGTGCGCCCATTACAGGGATCCGCTACGAGCAGTACTTC.

This rearrangement joins TRBV5-6 to TRBJ1-1; no reliable D call. The CDR3 consists of 13 residues. The V end was cut by 6 bases, the J end by 6 bases, with 15 bases between. Germline values: CDR1 SGHDT, CDR2 YYEEEE. The CDR3 bases are TGTGCCAGCAACCACCCCGGGGTCGCTGAAGCTTTCTTT. As protein: CASNHPGVAEAFF.

The chain employs TRBV7-2 and TRBJ1-4, with D perhaps TRBD1 (6 bases). Germline lookup yields CDR1 SGHTA and CDR2 FQGNSA. Trimming pared 0 bases from V and 8 bases from J, leaving 13 bases between. This CDR3 has 15 amino acids. The DNA of the CDR3 is TGTGCCAGCAGCTTAGCGCTTGGGGGCGCGGAAAAACTGTTTTTT. Translation: CASSLALGGAEKLFF.

This chain links TRBV19 with TRBJ1-5, with D unclear. Germline assignment: CDR1 LNHDA and CDR2 SQIVND (reference sequence). This CDR3 is built from 13 residues. V dropped 6 bases and J dropped 4 bases, with 10 bases sitting between them. The CDR3 region is CASRMGGNQPQHF. In nucleotides, the CDR3 is TGTGCCAGTAGAATGGGAGGAAATCAGCCCCAGCATTTT.

The genes are TRBV6-2 or TRBV6-3 and TRBJ2-7, with 11 nucleotides matching TRBD1. The V and J ends lost 6 bases and 0 bases, in that order; junction bases with no gene match: 10. Germline CDR1 is MNHEY and CDR2 is SVGEGT. The CDR3 length is 17 residues. CDR3 nucleotide sequence: TGTGCCAGCAGAGCCCGGGACAGGGGGGTTGGCTCCTACGAGCAGTACTTC. It translates to CASRARDRGVGSYEQYF.

The chain joins TRBV6-5 to TRBJ1-2, with 7 nucleotides matching TRBD1. Germline CDR1 and CDR2: MNHEY and SVGAGI. The CDR3 consists of 13 residues. The V segment lost 6 bases and the J segment 5 bases; nucleotides outside the gene matches: 6. The CDR3 DNA reads TGTGCCAGCAGAAACCCGGGACAGTATGGCTACACCTTC. Its protein is CASRNPGQYGYTF.

The chain recombines TRBV20-1 with TRBJ2-7; TRBD2 matches at 8 bases. CDR3 length: 13 residues. V was pared by 7 bases and J by 2 bases, with 7 bases of the junction left unmatched. Germline CDR1 reads DFQATT; CDR2 reads SNEGSKA (reference sequence). This CDR3 is CSVISGRAYEQYF. CDR3 coding DNA: TGCAGTGTCATTTCCGGGAGGGCCTACGAGCAGTACTTC.

The rearrangement joins TRBV30 to TRBJ2-5; D unclear. V lost 0 bases and J 4 bases, leaving 3 bases between the germline ends. The germline gives CDR1 GTSNPN, CDR2 SVGIG (reference sequence). The CDR3 loop spans 11 amino acids. CDR3 nucleotides: TGTGCCTGGAGTGTCCGAGAGACCCAGTACTTC. Its translation: CAWSVRETQYF.

V is TRBV18 and J is TRBJ1-2; no clear D. Deletions cut 3 bases from V and 0 bases from J, with 11 bases between. The CDR3 sequence is 15 residues long. Germline assignment: CDR1 KGHSH and CDR2 LQKENI. The CDR3 region is CASSPGGDANYGYTF. DNA for the CDR3: TGTGCCAGCTCACCGGGCGGGGATGCTAACTATGGCTACACCTTC.

The chain combines TRBV19 with TRBJ1-2; TRBD1 agrees at 7 bases. The CDR3 extends over 13 amino acids. The V gene's germline CDR1 is LNHDA and CDR2 SQIVND (reference sequence). J was trimmed by 6 bases and V by 3 bases; bases with no gene match: 4. Here the CDR3 reads CASSIDRADGYTF. The CDR3 coding sequence is TGTGCCAGTAGTATTGACAGGGCTGATGGCTACACCTTC.

This clonotype was counted only a few times. This rearrangement joins TRBV7-2 to TRBJ1-1; no definite D call. This CDR3 comprises 15 residues. The V end lost 4 bases, the J end lost 5 bases, and 17 bases lay between the germline ends. Germline V CDR1 and CDR2: SGHTA, FQGNSA. The CDR3 reads CASSSRTGISTEAFF. The CDR3 DNA follows: TGTGCCAGCAGCTCCCGGACTGGGATAAGTACTGAAGCTTTCTTT.

This clonotype was counted once. J is TRBJ2-1 and V is TRBV24-1, with D uncertain. The V end lost 5 bases, the J end lost 13 bases, and 5 bases lay between the germline ends. This CDR3 comprises 9 residues. CDR1 is KGHDR and CDR2 is SFDVKD in the germline V gene. CDR3 in amino acids: CATSVPQFF. The CDR3, as DNA: TGTGCCACCAGTGTCCCACAGTTCTTC.

The chain combines TRBV6-1 with TRBJ2-2; TRBD2 agrees at 11 bases. Germline V gene lookup returns CDR1 MNHNS and CDR2 SASEGT. Trimming took 3 bases from V and 2 from J; bases not matched to a gene: 5. The CDR3 covers 17 residues. DNA of the CDR3: TGTGCCAGCAGTGAGATGACTAGCGGGAAAAACACCGGGGAGCTGTTTTTT. This translates into CASSEMTSGKNTGELFF.

The chain combines TRBV6-5 with TRBJ2-7, with TRBD1 matching 7 bases. The CDR3 has 14 residues. The V segment lost 5 bases and the J segment 4 bases; nucleotides outside the gene matches: 8. Per germline, CDR1 MNHEY and CDR2 SVGAGI. The CDR3 DNA follows: TGTGCCAGCAGTACACCGGGACAGCCTTACGAGCAGTACTTC. It encodes CASSTPGQPYEQYF.

Concerning this clonotype itself: A read error may produce the germline difference seen at one junction end. The chain uses TRBV10-3 and TRBJ1-4; 8 bases fit TRBD1. CDR3 length: 13 amino acids. Germline-derived CDR1 and CDR2 are ENHRY and SYGVKD. The CDR3 region is CAISRGQDEKLFF. The CDR3 region has the DNA TGTGCCATCAGCCGGGGACAGGATGAGAAACTGTTTTTT.